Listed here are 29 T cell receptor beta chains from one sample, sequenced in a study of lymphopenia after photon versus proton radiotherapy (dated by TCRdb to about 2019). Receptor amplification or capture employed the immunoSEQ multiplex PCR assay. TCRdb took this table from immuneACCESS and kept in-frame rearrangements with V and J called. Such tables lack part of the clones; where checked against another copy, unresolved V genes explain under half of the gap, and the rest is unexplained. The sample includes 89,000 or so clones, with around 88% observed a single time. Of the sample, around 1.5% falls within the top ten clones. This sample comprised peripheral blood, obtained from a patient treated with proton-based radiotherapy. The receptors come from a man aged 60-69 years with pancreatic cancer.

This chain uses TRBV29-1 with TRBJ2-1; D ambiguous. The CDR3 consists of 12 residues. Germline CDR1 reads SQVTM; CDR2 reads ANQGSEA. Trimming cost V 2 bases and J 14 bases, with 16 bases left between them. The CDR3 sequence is CSVELKGRSEFF. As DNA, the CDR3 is TGCAGCGTTGAACTCAAGGGTCGTTCGGAGTTCTTC.

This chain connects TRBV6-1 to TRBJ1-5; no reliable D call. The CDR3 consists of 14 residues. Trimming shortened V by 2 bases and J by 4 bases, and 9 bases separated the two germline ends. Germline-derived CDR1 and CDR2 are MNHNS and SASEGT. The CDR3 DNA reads TGTGCCAGCAGTGAATGGTCAGTTAATCAGCCCCAGCATTTT. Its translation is CASSEWSVNQPQHF.

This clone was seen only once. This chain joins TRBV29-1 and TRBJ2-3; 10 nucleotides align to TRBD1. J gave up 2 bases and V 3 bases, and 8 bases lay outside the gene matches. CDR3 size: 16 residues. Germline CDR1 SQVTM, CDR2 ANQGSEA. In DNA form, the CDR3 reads TGCAGCGTTGAGCCCCTCGGGACAGGGGCCACAGATACGCAGTATTTT. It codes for CSVEPLGTGATDTQYF.

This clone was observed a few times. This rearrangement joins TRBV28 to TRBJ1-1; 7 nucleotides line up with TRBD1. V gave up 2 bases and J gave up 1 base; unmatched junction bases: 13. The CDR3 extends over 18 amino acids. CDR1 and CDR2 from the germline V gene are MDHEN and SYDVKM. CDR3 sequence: CASSLHAPSTGKNTEAFF. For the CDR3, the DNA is TGTGCCAGCAGTTTACATGCCCCCTCGACAGGGAAGAACACTGAAGCTTTCTTT.

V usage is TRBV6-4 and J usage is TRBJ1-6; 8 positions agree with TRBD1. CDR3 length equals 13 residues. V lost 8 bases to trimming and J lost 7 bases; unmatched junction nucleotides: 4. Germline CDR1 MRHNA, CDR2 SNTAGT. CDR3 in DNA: TGTGCCAGCGGCCGGGACAGGAATTCACCCCTCCACTTT. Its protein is CASGRDRNSPLHF.

The chain's CDR3 is CASSRDRGSETQYF. CDR3 DNA sequence: TGCGCCAGCAGCCGGGACAGGGGCTCGGAGACCCAGTACTTC. The rearrangement joins TRBV4-3 to TRBJ2-5; 10 bases map to TRBD1. The CDR3 totals 14 residues. Germline V CDR1 and CDR2: LGHNA, YSLEER. V lost 4 bases, J lost 5 bases, and 4 bases stayed unmatched.

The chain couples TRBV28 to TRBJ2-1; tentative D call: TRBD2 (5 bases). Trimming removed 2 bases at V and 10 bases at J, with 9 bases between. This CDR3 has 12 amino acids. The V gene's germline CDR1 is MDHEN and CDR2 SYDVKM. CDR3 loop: CASSLPRAEQFF. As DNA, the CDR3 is TGTGCCAGCAGTTTACCGCGGGCGGAGCAGTTCTTC.

CDR3 sequence (DNA): TGTGCCAGCACCCCCCGGCCCCTGTCCACGGAGACCCAGTACTTC. As protein: CASTPRPLSTETQYF. The chain combines TRBV5-8 with TRBJ2-5; no clear D gene. V was trimmed by 6 bases and J by 5 bases, leaving 20 bases between them. From germline, CDR1 is SGHTS and CDR2 YDEGEE. There are 15 residues in the CDR3.

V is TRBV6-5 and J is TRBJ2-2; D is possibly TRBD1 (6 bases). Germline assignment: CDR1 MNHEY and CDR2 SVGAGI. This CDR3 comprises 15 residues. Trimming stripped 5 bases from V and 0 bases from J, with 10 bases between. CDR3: CASSKQGSNTGELFF. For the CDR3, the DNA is TGTGCCAGCAGTAAACAGGGATCGAACACCGGGGAGCTGTTTTTT.

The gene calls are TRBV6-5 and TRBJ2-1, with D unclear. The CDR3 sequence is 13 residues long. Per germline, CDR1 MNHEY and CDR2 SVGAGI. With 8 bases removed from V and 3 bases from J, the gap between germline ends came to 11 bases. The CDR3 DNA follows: TGTGCCAGCCGGTTAGACAACTACAATGAGCAGTTCTTC. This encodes CASRLDNYNEQFF.

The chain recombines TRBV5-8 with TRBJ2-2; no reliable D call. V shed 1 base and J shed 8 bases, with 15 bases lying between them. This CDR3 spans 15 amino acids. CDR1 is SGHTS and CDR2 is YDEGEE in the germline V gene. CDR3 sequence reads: CASSLSLEPIGELFF. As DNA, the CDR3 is TGTGCCAGCAGCTTGTCTTTGGAACCAATAGGGGAGCTGTTTTTT.

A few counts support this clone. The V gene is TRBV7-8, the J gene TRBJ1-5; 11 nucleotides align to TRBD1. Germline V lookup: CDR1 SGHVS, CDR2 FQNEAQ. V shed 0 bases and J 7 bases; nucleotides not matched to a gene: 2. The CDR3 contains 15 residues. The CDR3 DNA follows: TGTGCCAGCAGCTTAGCGGACAGGGGGCCCCAGCCCCAGCATTTT. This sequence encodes CASSLADRGPQPQHF. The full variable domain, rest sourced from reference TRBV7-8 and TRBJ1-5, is GAGVSQSPRYKVAKRGQDVALRCDPISGHVSLFWYQQALGQGPEFLTYFQNEAQLDKSGLPSDRFFAERPEGSVSTLKIQRTQQEDSAVYLCASSLADRGPQPQHFGDGTRLSIL.

As DNA, the CDR3 is TGTGCCAGCAGCGTAGAAGCGGGAACAGAGACCCAGTACTTC. This translates into CASSVEAGTETQYF. The V call is TRBV9, the J call TRBJ2-5, with 7 positions matching TRBD2. The CDR3 is made up of 14 amino acids. CDR1 SGDLS and CDR2 YYNGEE come from the germline V gene. The V gene end was trimmed by 0 bases and the J gene end by 4 bases; junction bases not matched to a gene: 3.

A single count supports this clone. The CDR3 bases are TGTGCCAGCAGTCCGGGACTAGCGGGATACGAGCAGTACTTC. It is translated as CASSPGLAGYEQYF. V and J are TRBV28 and TRBJ2-7; 13 bases match TRBD2. There are 14 residues in the CDR3. V was pared by 5 bases and J by 4 bases, with 2 bases of the junction left unmatched. The germline V gene encodes CDR1 MDHEN and CDR2 SYDVKM.

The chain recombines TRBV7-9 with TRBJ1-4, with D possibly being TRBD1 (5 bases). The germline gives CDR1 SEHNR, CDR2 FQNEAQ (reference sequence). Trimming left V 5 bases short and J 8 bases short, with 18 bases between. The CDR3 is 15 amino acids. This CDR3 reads CASSKMDTSSEKLFF. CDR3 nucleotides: TGTGCCAGCAGCAAAATGGACACCTCAAGCGAAAAACTGTTTTTT. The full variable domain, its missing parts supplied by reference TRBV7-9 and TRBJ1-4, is DTGVSQNPRHKITKRGQNVTFRCDPISEHNRLYWYRQTLGQGPEFLTYFQNEAQLEKSRLLSDRFSAERPKGSFSTLEIQRTEQGDSAMYLCASSKMDTSSEKLFFGSGTQLSVL.

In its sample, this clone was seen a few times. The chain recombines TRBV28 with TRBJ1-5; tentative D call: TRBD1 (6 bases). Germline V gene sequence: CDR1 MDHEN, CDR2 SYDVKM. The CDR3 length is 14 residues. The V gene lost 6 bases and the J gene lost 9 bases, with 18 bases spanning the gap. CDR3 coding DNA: TGTGCCAGCAGCCCATCGAACGGGGGCACGCCCCAGCATTTT. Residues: CASSPSNGGTPQHF.

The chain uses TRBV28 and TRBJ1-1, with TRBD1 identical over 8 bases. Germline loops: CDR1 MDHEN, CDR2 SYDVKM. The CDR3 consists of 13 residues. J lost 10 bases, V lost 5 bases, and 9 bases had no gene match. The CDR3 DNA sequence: TGTGCCAGCAGTCGACAGGGGCAGGGGGGAGCTTTCTTT. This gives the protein CASSRQGQGGAFF.

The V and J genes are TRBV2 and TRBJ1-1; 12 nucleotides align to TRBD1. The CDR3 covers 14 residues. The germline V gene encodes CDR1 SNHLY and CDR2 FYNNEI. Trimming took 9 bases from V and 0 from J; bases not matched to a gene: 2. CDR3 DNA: TGTGCCAGGGGACAGGGGGCCATGAACACTGAAGCTTTCTTT. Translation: CARGQGAMNTEAFF.

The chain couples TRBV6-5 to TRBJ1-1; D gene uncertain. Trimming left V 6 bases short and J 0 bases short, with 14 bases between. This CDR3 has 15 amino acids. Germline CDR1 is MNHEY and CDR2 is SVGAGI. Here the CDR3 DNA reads TGTGCCAGCAGATCCCTGACAATGCTGAACACTGAAGCTTTCTTT. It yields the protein CASRSLTMLNTEAFF.

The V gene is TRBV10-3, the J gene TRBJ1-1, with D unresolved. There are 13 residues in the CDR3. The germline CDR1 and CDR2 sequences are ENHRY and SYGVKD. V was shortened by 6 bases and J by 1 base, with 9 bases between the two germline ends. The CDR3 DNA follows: TGTGCCATCAGGTCCTCGGGGAACACTGAAGCTTTCTTT. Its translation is CAIRSSGNTEAFF.

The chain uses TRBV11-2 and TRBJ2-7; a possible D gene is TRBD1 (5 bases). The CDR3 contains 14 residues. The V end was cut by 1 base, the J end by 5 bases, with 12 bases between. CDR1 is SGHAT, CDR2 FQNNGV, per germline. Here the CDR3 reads CASSLVLRDDEQYF. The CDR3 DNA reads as TGTGCCAGCAGCTTAGTCCTCAGGGATGACGAGCAGTACTTC. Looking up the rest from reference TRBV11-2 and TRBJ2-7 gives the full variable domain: EAGVAQSPRYKIIEKRQSVAFWCNPISGHATLYWYQQILGQGPKLLIQFQNNGVVDDSQLPKDRFSAERLKGVDSTLKIQPAKLEDSAVYLCASSLVLRDDEQYFGPGTRLTVT.

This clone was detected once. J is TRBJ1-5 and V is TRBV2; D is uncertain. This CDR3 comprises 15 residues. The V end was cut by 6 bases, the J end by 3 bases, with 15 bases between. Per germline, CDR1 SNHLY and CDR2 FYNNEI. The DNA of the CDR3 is TGTGCCAGCAGCGGACTCACCCGGCCCAATCAGCCCCAGCATTTT. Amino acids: CASSGLTRPNQPQHF.

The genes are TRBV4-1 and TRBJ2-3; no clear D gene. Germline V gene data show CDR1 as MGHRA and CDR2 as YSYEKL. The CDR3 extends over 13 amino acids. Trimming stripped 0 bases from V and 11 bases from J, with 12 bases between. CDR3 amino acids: CASSQDRMQVQYF. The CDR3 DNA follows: TGCGCCAGCAGCCAAGATCGAATGCAGGTGCAGTATTTT.

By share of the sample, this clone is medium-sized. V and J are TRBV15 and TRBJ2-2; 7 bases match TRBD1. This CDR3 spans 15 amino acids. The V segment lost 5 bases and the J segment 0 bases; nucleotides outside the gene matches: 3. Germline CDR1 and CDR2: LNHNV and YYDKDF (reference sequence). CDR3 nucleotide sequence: TGTGCCACCAGCTTGGGACAGACGAACACCGGGGAGCTGTTTTTT. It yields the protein CATSLGQTNTGELFF.

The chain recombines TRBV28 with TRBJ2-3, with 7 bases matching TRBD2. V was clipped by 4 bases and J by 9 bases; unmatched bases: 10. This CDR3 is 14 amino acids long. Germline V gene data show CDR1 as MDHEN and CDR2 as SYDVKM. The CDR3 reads CASSSVAGAGTQYF. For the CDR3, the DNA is TGTGCCAGCAGTTCAGTCGCGGGAGCGGGGACGCAGTATTTT.

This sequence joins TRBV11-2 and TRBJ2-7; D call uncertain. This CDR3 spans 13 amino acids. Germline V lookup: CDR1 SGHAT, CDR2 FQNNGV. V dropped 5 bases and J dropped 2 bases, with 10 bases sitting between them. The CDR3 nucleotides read TGTGCCAGCAGCCCTCGGGTGACCTACGAGCAGTACTTC. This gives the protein CASSPRVTYEQYF.

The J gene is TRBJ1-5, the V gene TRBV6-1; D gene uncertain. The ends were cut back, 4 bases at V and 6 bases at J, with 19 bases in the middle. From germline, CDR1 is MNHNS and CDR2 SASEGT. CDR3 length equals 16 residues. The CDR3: CASSARGRDVGQPQHF. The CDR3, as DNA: TGTGCCAGCAGTGCTCGGGGAAGGGATGTGGGTCAGCCCCAGCATTTT.

CDR3 nucleotide sequence: TGTGCCAGCAGCCAAGAGTGGGAGTCGGGGTACGAGCAGTACTTC. Its protein product is CASSQEWESGYEQYF. J is TRBJ2-7 and V is TRBV4-2; D perhaps matches TRBD2 (5 bases). V gave up 0 bases and J gave up 4 bases, with 13 bases separating them. The CDR3 runs 15 residues. Germline V gives CDR1 LGHNA, CDR2 YNFKEQ.

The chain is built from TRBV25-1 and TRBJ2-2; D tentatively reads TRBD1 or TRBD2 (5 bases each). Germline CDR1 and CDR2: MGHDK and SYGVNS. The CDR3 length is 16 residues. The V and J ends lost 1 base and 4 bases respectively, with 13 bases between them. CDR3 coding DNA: TGTGCCAGCAGTGAATCCGGGACGGTGATCACCGGGGAGCTGTTTTTT. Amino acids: CASSESGTVITGELFF.